This TCR beta chain was sequenced in a study of shared clonotypes between healthy human individuals. TCRdb keeps only in-frame clones here, not all; method: immunoSEQ multiplex PCR. In the table there are some 1.5 million clones, approximately 98% of which are singletons. Trimming at V came to 3 bases and at J to 5 bases, leaving 3 bases not matched to a gene. This CDR3 has 14 residues. Germline V lookup: CDR1 SGHTA, CDR2 FQGNSA. The sequencing input was naive CD4+ T cells sorted from blood. Stated subset: CD45RA+ positively selected. The chain links TRBV7-2 to TRBJ2-3; 9 nucleotides agree with TRBD2. The TCR originated in a man aged 25 to 40 in good health. In DNA form, the CDR3 reads TGTGCCAGCAGCTTGGCGGGAGGGGTAGATACGCAGTATTTT. Translated: CASSLAGGVDTQYF.